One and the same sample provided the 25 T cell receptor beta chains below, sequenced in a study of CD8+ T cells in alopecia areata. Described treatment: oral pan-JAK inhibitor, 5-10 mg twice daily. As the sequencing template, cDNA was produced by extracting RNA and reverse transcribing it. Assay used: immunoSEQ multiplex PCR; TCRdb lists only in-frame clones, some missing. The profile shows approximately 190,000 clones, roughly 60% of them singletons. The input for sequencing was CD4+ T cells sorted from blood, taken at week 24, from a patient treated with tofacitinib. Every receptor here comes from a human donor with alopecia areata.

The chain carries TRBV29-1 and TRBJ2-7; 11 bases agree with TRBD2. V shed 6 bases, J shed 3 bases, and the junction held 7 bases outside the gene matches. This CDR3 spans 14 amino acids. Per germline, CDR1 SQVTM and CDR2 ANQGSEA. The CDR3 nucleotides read TGCAGCGTAACTCTGACTAGCGGGGTCTACGAGCAGTACTTC. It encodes CSVTLTSGVYEQYF.

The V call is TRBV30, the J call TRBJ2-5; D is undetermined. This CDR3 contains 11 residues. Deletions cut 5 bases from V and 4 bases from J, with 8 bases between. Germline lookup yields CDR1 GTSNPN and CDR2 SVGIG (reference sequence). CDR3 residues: CAWAARETQYF. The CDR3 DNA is TGTGCCTGGGCGGCCCGAGAGACCCAGTACTTC. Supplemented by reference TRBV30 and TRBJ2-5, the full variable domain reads SQTIHQWPATLVQPVGSPLSLECTVEGTSNPNLYWYRQAAGRGLQLLFYSVGIGQISSEVPQNLSASRPQDRQFILSSKKLLLSDSGFYLCAWAARETQYFGPGTRLLVL.

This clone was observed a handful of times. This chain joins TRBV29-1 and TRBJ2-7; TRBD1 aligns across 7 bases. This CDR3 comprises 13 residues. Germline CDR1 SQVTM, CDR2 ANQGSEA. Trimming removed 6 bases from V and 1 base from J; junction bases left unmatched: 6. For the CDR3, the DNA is TGCAGCGTCAGACAGGGCTCGTCCTACGAGCAGTACTTC. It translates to CSVRQGSSYEQYF.

CDR3 nucleotides: TGCGCCAGCAGTCTCCCGGGGACAGGGGTCTACGAGCAGTACTTC. This translates into CASSLPGTGVYEQYF. The genes are TRBV5-1 and TRBJ2-7; 10 nucleotides line up with TRBD1. The germline V gene encodes CDR1 SGHRS and CDR2 YFSETQ. The CDR3 covers 15 residues. The junction had 8 bases not matched to a gene; V was cut back by 5 bases and J by 3 bases.

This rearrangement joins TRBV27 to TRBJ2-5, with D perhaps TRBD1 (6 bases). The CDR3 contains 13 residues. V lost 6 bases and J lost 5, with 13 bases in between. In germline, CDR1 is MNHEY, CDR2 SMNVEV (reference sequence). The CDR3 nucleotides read TGTGCCAGCAGCAGGGGAGATCGGGAGACCCAGTACTTC. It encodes CASSRGDRETQYF.

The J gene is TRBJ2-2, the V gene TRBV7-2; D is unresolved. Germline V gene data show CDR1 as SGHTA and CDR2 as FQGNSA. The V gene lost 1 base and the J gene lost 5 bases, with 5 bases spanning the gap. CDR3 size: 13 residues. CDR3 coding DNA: TGTGCCAGCAGCTTAGAACGGACCGGGGAGCTGTTTTTT. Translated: CASSLERTGELFF.

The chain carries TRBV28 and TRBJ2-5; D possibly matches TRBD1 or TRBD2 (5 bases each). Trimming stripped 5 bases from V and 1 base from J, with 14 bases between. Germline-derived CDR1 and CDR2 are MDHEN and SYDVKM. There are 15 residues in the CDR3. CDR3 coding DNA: TGTGCCAGCAGTCAAAGGGGACGGGGCCAAGAGACCCAGTACTTC. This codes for CASSQRGRGQETQYF.

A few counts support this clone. The CDR3 DNA follows: TGTGCCAGTAGTATACCGGGGTACTATCAGCCCCAGCATTTT. This codes for CASSIPGYYQPQHF. The V and J genes are TRBV19 and TRBJ1-5, with unresolved D. Germline V gives CDR1 LNHDA, CDR2 SQIVND (reference sequence). The CDR3 spans 14 residues. V gave up 2 bases and J gave up 5 bases, with 10 bases separating them.

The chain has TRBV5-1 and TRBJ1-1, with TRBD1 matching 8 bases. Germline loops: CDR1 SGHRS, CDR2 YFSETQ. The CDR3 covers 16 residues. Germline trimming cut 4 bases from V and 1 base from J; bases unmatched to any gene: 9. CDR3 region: CASSRGGTGENTEAFF. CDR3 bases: TGCGCCAGCAGCAGGGGCGGGACAGGAGAGAACACTGAAGCTTTCTTT.

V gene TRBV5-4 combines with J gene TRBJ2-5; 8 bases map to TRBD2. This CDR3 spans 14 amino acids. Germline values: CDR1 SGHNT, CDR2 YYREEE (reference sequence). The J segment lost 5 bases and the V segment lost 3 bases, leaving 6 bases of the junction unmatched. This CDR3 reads CASSYGGARETQYF. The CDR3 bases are TGTGCCAGCAGCTACGGGGGGGCGAGGGAGACCCAGTACTTC.

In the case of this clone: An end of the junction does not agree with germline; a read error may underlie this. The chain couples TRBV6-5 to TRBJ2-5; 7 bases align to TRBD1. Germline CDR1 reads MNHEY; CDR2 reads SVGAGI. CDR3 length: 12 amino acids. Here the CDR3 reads CARRQGQETQYF. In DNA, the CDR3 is TGTGCCCGCAGACAGGGACAAGAGACCCAGTACTTC.

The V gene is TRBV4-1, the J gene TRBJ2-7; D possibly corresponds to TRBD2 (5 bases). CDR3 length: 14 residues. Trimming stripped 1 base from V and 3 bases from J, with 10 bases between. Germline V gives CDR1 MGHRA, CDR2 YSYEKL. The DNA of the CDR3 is TGCGCCAGCAGCCAAGTTACTAGAGTCTACGAGCAGTACTTC. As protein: CASSQVTRVYEQYF.

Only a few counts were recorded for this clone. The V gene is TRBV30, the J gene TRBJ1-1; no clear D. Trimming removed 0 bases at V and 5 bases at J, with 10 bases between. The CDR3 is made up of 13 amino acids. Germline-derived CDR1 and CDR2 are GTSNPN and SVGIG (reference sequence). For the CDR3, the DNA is TGTGCCTGGAGTGTATCGGTATATACTGAAGCTTTCTTT. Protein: CAWSVSVYTEAFF. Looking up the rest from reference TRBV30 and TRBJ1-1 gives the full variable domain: SQTIHQWPATLVQPVGSPLSLECTVEGTSNPNLYWYRQAAGRGLQLLFYSVGIGQISSEVPQNLSASRPQDRQFILSSKKLLLSDSGFYLCAWSVSVYTEAFFGQGTRLTVV.

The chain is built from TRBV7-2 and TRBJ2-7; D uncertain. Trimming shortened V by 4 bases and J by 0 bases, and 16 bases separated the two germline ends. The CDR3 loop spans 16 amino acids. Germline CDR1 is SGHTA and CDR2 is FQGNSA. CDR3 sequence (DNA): TGTGCCAGCAGCTCCGTGTGGGTAGGAAACTCCTACGAGCAGTACTTC. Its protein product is CASSSVWVGNSYEQYF.

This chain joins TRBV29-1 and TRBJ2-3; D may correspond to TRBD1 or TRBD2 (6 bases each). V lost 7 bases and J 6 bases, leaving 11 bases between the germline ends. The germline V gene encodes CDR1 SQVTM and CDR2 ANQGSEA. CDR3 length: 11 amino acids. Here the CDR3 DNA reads TGCAGCGGGGGGGCACGGGATACGCAGTATTTT. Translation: CSGGARDTQYF.

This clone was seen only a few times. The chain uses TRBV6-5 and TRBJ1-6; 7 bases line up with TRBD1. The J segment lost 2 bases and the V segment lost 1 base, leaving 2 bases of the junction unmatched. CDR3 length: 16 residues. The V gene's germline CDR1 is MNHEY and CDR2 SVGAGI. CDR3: CASSYYRGPYNSPLHF. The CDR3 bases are TGTGCCAGCAGTTACTATAGGGGGCCCTATAATTCACCCCTCCACTTT.

CDR3 DNA sequence: TGCGCCAGCAGCCAGGACCACAACAATGAGCAGTTCTTC. Its protein product is CASSQDHNNEQFF. The J gene is TRBJ2-1, the V gene TRBV4-1, with D hard to call. V lost 3 bases, J lost 5 bases, and 8 bases lay in between. This CDR3 contains 13 residues. Germline loops: CDR1 MGHRA, CDR2 YSYEKL.

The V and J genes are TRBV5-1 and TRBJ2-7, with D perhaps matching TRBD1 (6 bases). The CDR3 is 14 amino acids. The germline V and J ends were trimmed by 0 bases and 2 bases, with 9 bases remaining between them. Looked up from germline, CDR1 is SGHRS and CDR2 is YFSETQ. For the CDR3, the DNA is TGCGCCAGCAGCTTGGCCGACAGGACCTACGAGCAGTACTTC. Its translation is CASSLADRTYEQYF.

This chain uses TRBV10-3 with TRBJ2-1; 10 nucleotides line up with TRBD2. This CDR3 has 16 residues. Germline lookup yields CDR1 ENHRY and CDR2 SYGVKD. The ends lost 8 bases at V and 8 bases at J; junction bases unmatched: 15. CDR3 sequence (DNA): TGTGCCATCTCCTCTCCCCGGTTAGCGGGAGGATATGAGCAGTTCTTC. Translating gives CAISSPRLAGGYEQFF.

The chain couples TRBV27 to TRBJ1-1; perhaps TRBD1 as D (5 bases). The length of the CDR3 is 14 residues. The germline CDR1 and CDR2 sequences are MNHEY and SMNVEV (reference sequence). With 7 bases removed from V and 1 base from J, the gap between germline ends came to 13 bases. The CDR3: CASTPAGANTEAFF. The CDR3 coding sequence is TGTGCCAGCACACCCGCCGGGGCGAACACTGAAGCTTTCTTT.

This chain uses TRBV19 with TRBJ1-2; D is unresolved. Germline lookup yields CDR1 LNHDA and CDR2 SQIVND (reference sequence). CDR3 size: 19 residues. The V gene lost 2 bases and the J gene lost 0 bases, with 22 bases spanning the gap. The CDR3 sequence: CASSISLRRVIGSNYGYTF. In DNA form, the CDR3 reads TGTGCCAGTAGTATAAGTCTTCGGCGGGTGATAGGGTCTAACTATGGCTACACCTTC.

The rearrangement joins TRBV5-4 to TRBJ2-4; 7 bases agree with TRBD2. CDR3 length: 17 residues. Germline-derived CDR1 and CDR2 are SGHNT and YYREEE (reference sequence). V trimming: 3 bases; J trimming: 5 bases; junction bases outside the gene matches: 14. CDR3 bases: TGTGCCAGCAGCTGGCCCCAAGGGGCGGGAGAAGAAAACATTCAGTACTTC. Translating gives CASSWPQGAGEENIQYF.

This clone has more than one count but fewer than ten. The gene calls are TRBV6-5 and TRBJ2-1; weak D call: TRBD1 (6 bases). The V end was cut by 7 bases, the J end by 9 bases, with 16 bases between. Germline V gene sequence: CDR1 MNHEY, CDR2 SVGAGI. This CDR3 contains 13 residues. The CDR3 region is CASTRDTPGEQFF. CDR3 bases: TGTGCCAGCACACGGGACACTCCCGGTGAGCAGTTCTTC.

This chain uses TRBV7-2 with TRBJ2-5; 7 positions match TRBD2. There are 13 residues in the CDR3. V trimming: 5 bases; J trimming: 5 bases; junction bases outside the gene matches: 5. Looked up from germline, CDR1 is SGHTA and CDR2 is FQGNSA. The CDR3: CASSQMGGETQYF. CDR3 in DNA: TGTGCCAGCAGCCAAATGGGGGGGGAGACCCAGTACTTC.

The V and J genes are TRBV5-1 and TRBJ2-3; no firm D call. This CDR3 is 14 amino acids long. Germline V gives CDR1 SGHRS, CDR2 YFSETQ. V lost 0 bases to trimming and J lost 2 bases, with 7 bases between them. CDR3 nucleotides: TGCGCCAGCAGCTTGGATAGCCACACAGATACGCAGTATTTT. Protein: CASSLDSHTDTQYF.